These 14 T cell receptor beta chains were sequenced from one sample in a study of cytomegalovirus exposure and HLA in healthy donors. The PCR was carried out with 60 Vbeta primers and 13 Jbeta primers. The table came from immunoSEQ multiplex PCR; TCRdb's copy has only in-frame clones and leaves some out. The sample includes around 80,000 clones. The sequencing input was PBMCs. Every receptor here comes from a man between 35 and 55 years old in good health and CMV-seronegative.

The V gene is TRBV4-3, the J gene TRBJ1-1, with TRBD1 identical over 12 bases. CDR3 size: 16 residues. Germline V CDR1 and CDR2: LGHNA, YSLEER. Losses at the gene ends were 4 bases for V and 5 bases for J; bases not matched to a gene: 8. For the CDR3, the DNA is TGCGCCAGCAGCCCTGGGGACAGGGGGCTTGGGACTGAAGCTTTCTTT. Translation: CASSPGDRGLGTEAFF.

The genes are TRBV4-3 and TRBJ1-4, with D perhaps TRBD1 (6 bases). Germline CDR1 LGHNA, CDR2 YSLEER. The CDR3 runs 14 residues. Between the trimmed V and J ends, which lost 3 bases and 2 bases, there was a span of 7 bases. The CDR3 sequence: CASSQGATNEKLFF. CDR3 DNA sequence: TGCGCCAGCAGCCAGGGGGCGACTAATGAAAAACTGTTTTTT.

The rearrangement links TRBV5-1 to TRBJ2-3, with TRBD2 as a possible D gene (5 bases). CDR1 and CDR2 (germline): SGHRS, YFSETQ. V was clipped by 1 base and J by 4 bases, with 7 bases between them. There are 13 residues in the CDR3. The DNA for the CDR3 is TGCGCCAGCAGCTTGATGCGGGCAGATACGCAGTATTTT. Residues: CASSLMRADTQYF.

The chain carries TRBV7-2 and TRBJ1-5, with a tentative D call TRBD1 (6 bases). The CDR3 contains 13 residues. Per germline, CDR1 SGHTA and CDR2 FQGNSA. The V gene lost 5 bases and the J gene lost 6 bases, with 11 bases spanning the gap. CDR3 amino acids: CASSTQGGQPQHF. The CDR3 region has the DNA TGTGCCAGCAGCACCCAAGGGGGTCAGCCCCAGCATTTT.

This rearrangement joins TRBV10-1 to TRBJ2-7; D call uncertain. Trimming pared 3 bases from V and 0 bases from J, leaving 3 bases between. The CDR3 is 12 amino acids. CDR1 and CDR2 from the germline V gene are WNHNN and SYGVQD (reference sequence). The DNA of the CDR3 is TGCGCCAGCAGTGATAGCTCCTACGAGCAGTACTTC. The encoded protein is CASSDSSYEQYF.

CDR3 sequence (DNA): TGTGCCAGCAGTCCCCTAAGCCCAACTAATGAAAAACTGTTTTTT. This encodes CASSPLSPTNEKLFF. V and J are TRBV27 and TRBJ1-4; D is unclear. Per the germline V gene, CDR1 is MNHEY and CDR2 is SMNVEV (reference sequence). V was pared by 5 bases and J by 0 bases, with 10 bases between. The CDR3 extends over 15 amino acids.

This clone is classed as large by frequency. The chain carries TRBV21-1 and TRBJ2-1; no check of the table's D call, TRBD2, against the DNA was made. TRBV21-1 constitutes a pseudogene. CDR3 size: 16 residues. CDR3 DNA sequence: TGTGCCAGCAGCAAAGCCCCAGCGGGAGGCTACAATGAGCAGTTCTTC. It is translated as CASSKAPAGGYNEQFF.

This chain connects TRBV19 to TRBJ2-1; D is ambiguous. Germline V gives CDR1 LNHDA, CDR2 SQIVND (reference sequence). V lost 4 bases and J 7 bases, leaving 8 bases between the germline ends. The CDR3 extends over 12 amino acids. The CDR3, as DNA: TGTGCCAGTAGTAATCAAATTAATGAGCAGTTCTTC. Translation: CASSNQINEQFF.

V usage is TRBV5-4 and J usage is TRBJ2-1; TRBD2 matches at 14 bases. The ends lost 3 bases at V and 15 bases at J; junction bases unmatched: 8. CDR3 length equals 14 residues. Germline loops: CDR1 SGHNT, CDR2 YYREEE (reference sequence). Here the CDR3 DNA reads TGTGCCAGCAGCTCCGAGACTAGCGGGGGGGGTACGTTCTTC. Residues: CASSSETSGGGTFF.

CDR3 sequence (DNA): TGCGCCAGCAGCCAGGGACAGGGGAATCAGCCCCAGCATTTT. As protein: CASSQGQGNQPQHF. The chain couples TRBV4-3 to TRBJ1-5; 10 bases are shared with TRBD1. Trimming at V came to 3 bases and at J to 4 bases, leaving 0 bases not matched to a gene. Germline CDR1 and CDR2: LGHNA and YSLEER. The CDR3 sequence is 14 residues long.

The V call is TRBV11-2, the J call TRBJ2-5; TRBD1 is a possible D gene (7 bases). This CDR3 is built from 16 residues. CDR1 and CDR2 from the germline V gene are SGHAT and FQNNGV. Trimming pared 1 base from V and 5 bases from J, leaving 17 bases between. The CDR3 sequence is CASSLGQEGAVETQYF. The CDR3 bases are TGTGCCAGCAGCTTAGGCCAGGAGGGGGCAGTGGAGACCCAGTACTTC.

This chain's CDR3 is CASSLARDYGYTF. The CDR3 DNA is TGTGCCAGCAGCTTAGCCAGGGACTATGGCTACACCTTC. The rearrangement joins TRBV7-9 to TRBJ1-2; D is perhaps TRBD1 (5 bases). In germline, CDR1 is SEHNR, CDR2 FQNEAQ (reference sequence). The CDR3 loop spans 13 amino acids. The V end was cut by 0 bases, the J end by 3 bases, with 5 bases between.

The J gene is TRBJ2-7, the V gene TRBV5-6; D is perhaps TRBD1 (5 bases). In germline, CDR1 is SGHDT, CDR2 YYEEEE. V lost 0 bases and J lost 0, with 7 bases in between. The CDR3 is 14 residues long. The CDR3 reads CASSLGQHSYEQYF. CDR3 sequence (DNA): TGTGCCAGCAGCTTGGGACAGCACTCCTACGAGCAGTACTTC.

This chain's CDR3 is CASNLQDLPVSPLHF. CDR3 DNA: TGTGCCAGCAACCTCCAGGATCTACCTGTCTCACCCCTCCACTTT. The chain couples TRBV5-5 to TRBJ1-6, with D hard to call. With 6 bases removed from V and 10 bases from J, the gap between germline ends came to 20 bases. Germline V lookup: CDR1 SGHKS, CDR2 YYEKEE (reference sequence). The CDR3 is 15 amino acids.